The T cell receptor (beta chain) under discussion was sequenced for a study of blood T cells in healthy people across ages. PCR was performed a second time for 7 to 11 cycles using a sample-barcoded 5' primer and a J-beta primer mix. TCRdb redid the calling of the 5' RACE reads with MiXCR, one entry per CDR3 protein. The table shows about 1 million distinct CDR3 sequences, with 40% to 50% occurring only once. The germline V gene has CDR1 MDHEN and CDR2 SYDVKM. V was pared by 8 bases and J by 4 bases, with 12 bases between. The CDR3 sequence is 12 residues long. In this sample, this clonotype turned up a few times.

The V and J genes are TRBV28 and TRBJ2-7, with D maybe TRBD1 (6 bases). The TCR sequence derives from a woman aged 55 to 70 in good health. Sequencing was done on a sample of blood. CDR3 loop: CASEGGRYEQYF. As DNA, the CDR3 is TGTGCCAGCGAAGGGGGTCGGTACGAGCAGTACTTC.